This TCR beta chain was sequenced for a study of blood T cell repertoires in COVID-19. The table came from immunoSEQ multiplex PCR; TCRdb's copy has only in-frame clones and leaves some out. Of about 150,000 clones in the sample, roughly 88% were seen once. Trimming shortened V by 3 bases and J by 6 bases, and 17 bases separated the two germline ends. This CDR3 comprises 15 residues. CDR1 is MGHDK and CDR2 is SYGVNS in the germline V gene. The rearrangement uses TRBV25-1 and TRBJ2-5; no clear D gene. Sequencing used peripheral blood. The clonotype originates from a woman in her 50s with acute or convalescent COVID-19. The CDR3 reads CASSDEAARSKTQYF. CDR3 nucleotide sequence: TGTGCCAGCAGTGATGAGGCCGCCCGGTCAAAGACCCAGTACTTC.